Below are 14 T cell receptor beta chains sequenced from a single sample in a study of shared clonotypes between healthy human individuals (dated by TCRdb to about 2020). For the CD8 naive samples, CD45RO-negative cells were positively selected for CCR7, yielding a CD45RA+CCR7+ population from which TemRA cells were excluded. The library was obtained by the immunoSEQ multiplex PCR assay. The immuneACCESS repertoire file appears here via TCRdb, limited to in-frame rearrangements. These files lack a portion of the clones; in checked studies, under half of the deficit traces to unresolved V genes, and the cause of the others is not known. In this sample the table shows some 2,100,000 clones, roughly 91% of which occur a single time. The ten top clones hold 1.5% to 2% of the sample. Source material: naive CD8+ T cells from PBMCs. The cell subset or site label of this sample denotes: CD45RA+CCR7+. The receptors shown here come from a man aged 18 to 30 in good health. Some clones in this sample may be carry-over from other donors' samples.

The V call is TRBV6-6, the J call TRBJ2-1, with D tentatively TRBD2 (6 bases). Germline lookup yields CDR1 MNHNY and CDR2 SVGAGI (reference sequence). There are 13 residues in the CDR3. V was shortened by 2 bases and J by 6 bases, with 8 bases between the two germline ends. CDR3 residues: CASSYAGRNEQFF. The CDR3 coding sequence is TGTGCCAGCAGTTACGCGGGGCGCAATGAGCAGTTCTTC.

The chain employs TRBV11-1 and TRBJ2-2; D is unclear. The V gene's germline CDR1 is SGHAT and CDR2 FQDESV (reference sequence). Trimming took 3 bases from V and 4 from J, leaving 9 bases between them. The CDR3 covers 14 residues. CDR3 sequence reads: CASSFVSPTGELFF. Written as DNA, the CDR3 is TGTGCCAGCAGCTTCGTTTCGCCCACCGGGGAGCTGTTTTTT.

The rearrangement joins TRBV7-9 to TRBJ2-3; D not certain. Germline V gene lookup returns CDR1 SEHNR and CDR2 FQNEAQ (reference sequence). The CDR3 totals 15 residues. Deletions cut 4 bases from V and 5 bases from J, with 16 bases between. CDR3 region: CASSYTIGPGDTQYF. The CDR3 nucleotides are TGTGCCAGCAGCTATACTATTGGGCCCGGAGATACGCAGTATTTT. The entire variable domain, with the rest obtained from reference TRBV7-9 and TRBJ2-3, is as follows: DTGVSQNPRHKITKRGQNVTFRCDPISEHNRLYWYRQTLGQGPEFLTYFQNEAQLEKSRLLSDRFSAERPKGSFSTLEIQRTEQGDSAMYLCASSYTIGPGDTQYFGPGTRLTVL.

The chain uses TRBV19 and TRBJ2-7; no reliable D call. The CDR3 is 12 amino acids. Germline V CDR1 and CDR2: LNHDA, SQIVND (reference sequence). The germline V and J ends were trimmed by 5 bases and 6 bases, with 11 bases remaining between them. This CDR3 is CASSLDHIEQYF. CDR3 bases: TGTGCCAGTAGTCTGGACCATATCGAGCAGTACTTC.

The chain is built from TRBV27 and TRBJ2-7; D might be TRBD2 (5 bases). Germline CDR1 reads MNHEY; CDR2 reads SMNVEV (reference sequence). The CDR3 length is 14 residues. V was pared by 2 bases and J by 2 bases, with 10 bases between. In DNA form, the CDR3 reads TGTGCCAGCAGTTTAGGGAGCTGGACCTACGAGCAGTACTTC. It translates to CASSLGSWTYEQYF.

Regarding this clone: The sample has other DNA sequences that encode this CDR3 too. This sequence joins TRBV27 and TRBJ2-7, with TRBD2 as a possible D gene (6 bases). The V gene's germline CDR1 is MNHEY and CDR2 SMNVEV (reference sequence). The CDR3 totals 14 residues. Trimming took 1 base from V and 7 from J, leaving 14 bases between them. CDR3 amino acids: CASSLLVGGGEQYF. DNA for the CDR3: TGTGCCAGCAGTTTATTGGTTGGTGGAGGGGAGCAGTACTTC.

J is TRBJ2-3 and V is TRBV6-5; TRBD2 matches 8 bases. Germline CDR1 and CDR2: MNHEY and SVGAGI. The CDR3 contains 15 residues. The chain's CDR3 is CATIKKAGVGDTQYF. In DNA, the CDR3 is TGTGCTACGATCAAAAAAGCGGGAGTAGGTGATACGCAGTATTTT.

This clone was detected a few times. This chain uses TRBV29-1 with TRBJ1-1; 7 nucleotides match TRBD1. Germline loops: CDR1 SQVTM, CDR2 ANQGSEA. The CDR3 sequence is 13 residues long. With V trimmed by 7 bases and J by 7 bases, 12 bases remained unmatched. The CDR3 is CSAALGQRVEAFF. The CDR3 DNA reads TGCAGCGCGGCCCTGGGACAGCGGGTTGAAGCTTTCTTT.

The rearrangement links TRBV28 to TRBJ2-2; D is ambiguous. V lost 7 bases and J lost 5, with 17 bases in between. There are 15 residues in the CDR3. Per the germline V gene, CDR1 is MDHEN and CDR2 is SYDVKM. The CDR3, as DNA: TGTGCCAGCAAGTTGCCGGACGTAGGGACCGGGGAGCTGTTTTTT. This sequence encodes CASKLPDVGTGELFF.

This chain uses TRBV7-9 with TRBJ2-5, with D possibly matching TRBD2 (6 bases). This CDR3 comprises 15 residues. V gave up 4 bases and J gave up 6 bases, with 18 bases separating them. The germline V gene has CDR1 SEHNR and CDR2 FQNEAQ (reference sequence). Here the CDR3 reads CASSSPRGELKTQYF. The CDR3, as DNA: TGTGCCAGCAGCTCGCCGCGCGGGGAGTTGAAGACCCAGTACTTC.

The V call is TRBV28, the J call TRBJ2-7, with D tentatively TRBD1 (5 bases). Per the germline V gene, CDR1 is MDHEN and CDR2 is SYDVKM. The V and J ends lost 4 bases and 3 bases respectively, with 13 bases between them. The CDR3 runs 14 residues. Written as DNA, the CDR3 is TGTGCCAGCAGTTACCTGGACACATTCTACGAGCAGTACTTC. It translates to CASSYLDTFYEQYF.

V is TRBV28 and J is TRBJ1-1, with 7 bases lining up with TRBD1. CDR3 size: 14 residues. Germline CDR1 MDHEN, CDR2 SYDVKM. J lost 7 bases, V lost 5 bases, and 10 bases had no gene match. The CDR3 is CASSQYTGVGEAFF. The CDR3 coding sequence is TGTGCCAGCAGTCAATATACAGGGGTGGGTGAAGCTTTCTTT.

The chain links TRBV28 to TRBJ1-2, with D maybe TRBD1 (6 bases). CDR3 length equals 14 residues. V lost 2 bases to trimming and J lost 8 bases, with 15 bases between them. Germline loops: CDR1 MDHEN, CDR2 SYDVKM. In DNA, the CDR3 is TGTGCCAGCAGTTTAGAGGGGGACGGCCAGGGCTACACCTTC. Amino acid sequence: CASSLEGDGQGYTF.

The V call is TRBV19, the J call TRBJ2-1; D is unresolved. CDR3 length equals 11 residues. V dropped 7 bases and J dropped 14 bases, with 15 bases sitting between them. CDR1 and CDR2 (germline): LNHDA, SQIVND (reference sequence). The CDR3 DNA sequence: TGTGCCAGTACCGACGTCTCGTTGAAGTTCTTC. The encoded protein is CASTDVSLKFF.